The TCR beta chain under discussion was sequenced for a study of shared clonotypes between healthy human individuals (dated by TCRdb to 2018 to 2020). For context, the study as a whole: Three men and a couple of women, aged 18 to 49 years, made up the cohort. Between about 0.85 and 9.5 billion PBMCs per donor were obtained by leukapheresis. The study deeply sequenced blood TCR repertoires of five healthy adults to estimate repertoire size and the extent of clonotype sharing between individuals. To increase sequencing depth and limit assay-specific biases, TCR repertoire library preparation and sequencing were carried out by different laboratories using diverse techniques. For each donor, three plates each were used for CD4 naive and CD4 memory, two plates were used for CD8 naive, and one plate was used for CD8 memory.

The donors were healthy, HIV-negative adults who had no recently reported acute infections or vaccinations. Every donor was a Caucasian adult residing in Nashville, Tennessee, USA. CD4+ T cells were enriched by magnetic negative selection; naive cells were then positively selected on CD45RA, and the negative fraction formed the memory subset. Blood was collected by leukapheresis, and PBMCs were isolated by Ficoll-Histopaque density gradient centrifugation and then cryopreserved in liquid nitrogen vapor phase. Analytical flow cytometry was used to check the purity and quantity of every magnetically sorted T cell population. Genomic DNA was isolated from each sorted fraction and quantified by UV absorbance on a Nanodrop 2000c. In the case of this clone: Its antigen specificity is not known. No qualities accompany the bases; no much larger clone lies one base away.

TCR CDR3 regions were amplified from genomic DNA by multiplex PCR using the deep immunoSEQ assay. For each cell subset, the extracted genomic DNA was distributed evenly across all wells of several immunoSEQ 96-well plates, and each plate served as one replicate. For sorted subsets, each replicate PCR was loaded with around 200 ng genomic DNA, equivalent to approximately 33,000 T cell genomes. Purified libraries were quantified with a Qubit 3.0 fluorometer, sized on a Bioanalyzer 2100, and re-quantified with the KAPA Library Quantification kit. Each immunoSEQ 96-well plate was sequenced on its own single-read 150-cycle Illumina NextSeq 550 flow cell. As for the original processing: Because the immunoSEQ output included only junctional sequences and no quality scores, the filtering could not be the same as the filtering used for full-length reads. Sequences were annotated with PyIR, a Python wrapper for IgBLAST v1.9, using IMGT germline references to assign V/J genes and CDR3. Reads were removed for weak V/J assignments (E-value above 1e-6), missing CDR3, stop codons, out-of-frame junctions, or ambiguous translated residues. A V3J clonotype was defined by an identical inferred V gene, J gene, and CDR3 amino acid sequence. Percentage overlap between repertoires was calculated by dividing the number of shared unique clonotypes by the size of the smaller repertoire. RTK rarefaction, the Chao1 estimator, and Recon v2.1 estimates of unobserved clonotypes were used to assess repertoire richness. OLGA was used to compute generation probabilities for all TCRbeta clonotypes that the gDNA method yielded from four donors. Held by TCRdb, this immuneACCESS table contains in-frame sequences only and omits some clones. Under half of the omission traces to an unresolved V gene where checked; the cause of the rest is unknown. D and trimming were read from the DNA, whereas the V and J calls and clone size are those reported in that table. The sample includes over a million clones, with approximately 98.5% observed a single time. The ten largest clones represent around 0.33% of the sample.

Broad study findings and their caveats: Compared with non-shared clonotypes, clonotypes shared by all four sorted-subset donors had higher generation probabilities. Because the study included a small number of donors, the genetic and exposure-history diversity represented was limited. Across a few donors, roughly 5.1% of naive CD4, approximately 3.5% of naive CD8, about 2.3% of memory CD4, and approximately 0.42% of memory CD8 clonotypes were shared. Incomplete sequencing was indicated by rarefaction of sorted-subset datasets, despite the large sequencing depth. Naive subsets generally had larger estimated clonotype richness than memory subsets did. Pairwise subsampling indicated that sequencing depth was expected to affect the degree of clonotype sharing among donors. Sampling was restricted to blood, and TCR repertoires in tissue are likely to differ from TCR repertoires in blood.

Trimming removed 4 bases from V and 2 bases from J, leaving 19 bases between the germline ends. Its CDR3 holds 17 amino acids, cysteine through phenylalanine. Here the CDR3 DNA is all that survives: 51 bases in frame from base 1. Reading the germline V gene gives CDR1 SGHRS and CDR2 YFSETQ. This sequence was found in a man aged 25 to 40 in good health. The source material was naive CD4+ T cells sorted from blood. Sample cell subset or site, as interpreted from the label and publication: CD45RA+ positively selected. The receptor chain draws on TRBV5-1 and TRBJ2-1; the D gene could be TRBD1 or TRBD2, each one agreeing over 6 bases. The DNA is TGCGCCAGCAGCCCGGAGGGTGTTAGGGGGGCCTACAATGAGCAGTTCTTC. The encoded protein is CASSPEGVRGAYNEQFF.